These T cell receptor beta chains were read from a single sample in a study of blood T cell repertoires in COVID-19. Assay used: immunoSEQ multiplex PCR; TCRdb lists only in-frame clones, some missing. The sample records 180,000 or so clones, approximately 78% being singletons. Source material: peripheral blood. The origin of the receptors is a woman older than 75 with active or convalescent COVID-19. Both conserved end residues are part of each CDR3. The order of the fields is clone size, D gene, J gene, V gene, CDR3 DNA, CDR3 protein. D genes are given only for firm matches. Size tells how often a clone was seen (once, few, many) or the class of an expanded clone, and some rows leave it out.

. | . | TRBJ2-1 | TRBV29-1 | TGCAGCGGCACATGGCGGGGTCTCTACAATGAGCAGTTCTTC | CSGTWRGLYNEQFF
. | . | TRBJ2-1 | TRBV11-1 | TGTGCCAGCAGCTCGACTGGGTCTGATGAGCAGTTCTTC | CASSSTGSDEQFF
. | . | TRBJ1-2 | TRBV21-1 | TGTGCCCCGGTTAAGAACGGGGGAAATGGCTACACCTTC | CAPVKNGGNGYTF
. | TRBD1 | TRBJ2-3 | TRBV5-8 | TGTGCCAGCAGCTTCCGGGACAGGGGAACAGATACGCAGTATTTT | CASSFRDRGTDTQYF
few | TRBD1 | TRBJ2-2 | TRBV28 | TGTGCCAGCACCCGAACGGCCGGACAGGGTAGGACCGGGGAGCTGTTTTTT | CASTRTAGQGRTGELFF
. | . | TRBJ2-3 | TRBV4-2 | TGTGCCAGCAGCCCAGCTGCGGGATTTAGCACAGATACGCAGTATTTT | CASSPAAGFSTDTQYF
once | TRBD1 | TRBJ1-6 | TRBV9 | TGTGCCAGTAATAAGGGACAGAGTAATTCACCCCTCCACTTT | CASNKGQSNSPLHF
. | TRBD1 | TRBJ1-4 | TRBV5-1 | TGCGCCAGCAGCTCGACAGGGGGCTCTAATGAAAAACTGTTTTTT | CASSSTGGSNEKLFF
. | . | TRBJ2-1 | TRBV6-5 | TGTGCCAGCAGTTATTCCCAGGTGTACAATGAGCAGTTCTTC | CASSYSQVYNEQFF
. | TRBD1 | TRBJ1-1 | TRBV27 | TGTGCCAGCAGTTTAACACCGACAGGGCCTGAAGCTTTCTTT | CASSLTPTGPEAFF
. | . | TRBJ1-1 | TRBV28 | TGTGCCAGCAGTCCTCACATCGAGGCTGAAGCTTTCTTT | CASSPHIEAEAFF
once | TRBD1 | TRBJ1-2 | TRBV7-9 | TGTGCCAGCAGCTCCGGACAGGGGATGATTTTTTCGGATGGCTACACCTTC | CASSSGQGMIFSDGYTF
. | . | TRBJ1-6 | TRBV7-2 | TGTGCCAGCAGGCCTTCCGGGACAAACTATAATTCACCCCTCCACTTT | CASRPSGTNYNSPLHF
few | TRBD1 | TRBJ2-7 | TRBV6-5 | TGTGCCAGCAGAGGGACAGGGGCCCACGAGCAGTACTTC | CASRGTGAHEQYF
few | . | TRBJ2-5 | TRBV29-1 | TGCAGCGTCGGTGGAGGGGGCGGGGAGACCCAGTACTTC | CSVGGGGGETQYF
. | TRBD1 | TRBJ1-5 | TRBV7-9 | TGTGCCAGCAGCCCTTACCGGGACAGGAATCAGCCCCAGCATTTT | CASSPYRDRNQPQHF
. | TRBD1 | TRBJ1-5 | TRBV12-3/TRBV12-4 | TGTGCCAGCAGTCAGGGGGCAGGCCAGCCCCAGCATTTT | CASSQGAGQPQHF
. | . | TRBJ2-3 | TRBV5-4 | TGTGCCAGCAGCTTGAAGGTCAGCGGGAGCACAGATACGCAGTATTTT | CASSLKVSGSTDTQYF
. | TRBD1 | TRBJ2-5 | TRBV5-6 | TGTGCCAGCAGCTTGGGGGACAGGGGACAAGAGACCCAGTACTTC | CASSLGDRGQETQYF
. | . | TRBJ2-7 | TRBV21-1 | TGTGCCAGCAGCACGACAGGGACCTACGAGCAGTACTTC | CASSTTGTYEQYF
. | TRBD2 | TRBJ2-5 | TRBV7-2 | TGTGCCAGCAGCTACCAGCCGGGACTACAAGAGACCCAGTACTTC | CASSYQPGLQETQYF
. | . | TRBJ1-2 | TRBV12-3/TRBV12-4 | TGTGCCAGCAGTTCCACAGGGATTTACTCCTTC | CASSSTGIYSF
few | TRBD1 | TRBJ2-7 | TRBV29-1 | TGCAGCGTTGAAGGGGACAGCTCCTACGAGCAGTACTTC | CSVEGDSSYEQYF
. | TRBD1 | TRBJ1-5 | TRBV28 | TGTGCCAGCAGTCCCACTACAGGGGTGGGGCAGCCCCAGCATTTT | CASSPTTGVGQPQHF
. | TRBD1 | TRBJ2-1 | TRBV6-2/TRBV6-3 | TGTGCCAGCAGTTACCCCATTGGGACAGCGGCTGCATACAATGAGCAGTTCTTC | CASSYPIGTAAAYNEQFF
. | TRBD2 | TRBJ2-7 | TRBV13 | TGTGCCAGCAGCCTTAGCGGGGCTGACTACGAGCAGTACTTC | CASSLSGADYEQYF